This passage covers 27 T cell receptor beta chains from one sample sequenced in a study of blood T cells in healthy people across ages. Through a sample-barcoded 5' primer and a J-beta primer mix, a second PCR was run for about 6 to 11 cycles. One entry per CDR3 protein results from TCRdb running MiXCR on the 5' RACE reads. Of about 900,000 distinct CDR3 sequences in the sample, around 62% are singletons; the top ten hold 28%. Sequencing was carried out using blood. These receptors were obtained from a man aged 25 to 40 in good health.

The chain recombines TRBV4-3 with TRBJ2-1, with D maybe TRBD2 (6 bases). The CDR3 is made up of 16 amino acids. Per the germline V gene, CDR1 is LGHNA and CDR2 is YSLEER. V lost 2 bases to trimming and J lost 4 bases, with 15 bases between them. CDR3 loop: CASSQTGTHRYNEQFF. The CDR3 coding sequence is TGCGCCAGCAGCCAAACCGGGACTCACCGATACAATGAGCAGTTCTTC.

In this sample, this clonotype turned up many times. The rearrangement uses TRBV7-2 and TRBJ2-2; D is perhaps TRBD2 (5 bases). Trimming removed 5 bases at V and 5 bases at J, with 15 bases between. The CDR3 contains 15 residues. Per the germline V gene, CDR1 is SGHTA and CDR2 is FQGNSA. CDR3 protein: CASSRMDRTTGELFF. DNA of the CDR3: TGTGCCAGCAGCCGCATGGACCGGACTACCGGGGAGCTGTTTTTT.

The chain carries TRBV9 and TRBJ2-5; D unclear. This CDR3 has 15 residues. Germline V gives CDR1 SGDLS, CDR2 YYNGEE. V was shortened by 7 bases and J by 4 bases, with 20 bases between the two germline ends. For the CDR3, the DNA is TGTGCCAGCGCAACTTCGGGCCCCCCTGTAGAGACCCAGTACTTC. It codes for CASATSGPPVETQYF.

V is TRBV6-5 and J is TRBJ2-7; the D gene could be TRBD1 or TRBD2 (5 bases each). The germline CDR1 and CDR2 sequences are MNHEY and SVGAGI. V was clipped by 4 bases and J by 3 bases, with 16 bases between them. This CDR3 has 15 residues. CDR3 nucleotides: TGTGCCAGCAGTTTCGGGGCACAATGGGGCTACGAGCAGTACTTC. Amino acid sequence: CASSFGAQWGYEQYF.

The count of this clonotype is one. The chain combines TRBV9 with TRBJ2-1, with 9 bases that match TRBD2. The J call may be in error: the DNA end matches TRBJ2-7 better. Germline V lookup: CDR1 SGDLS, CDR2 YYNGEE. The CDR3 is 17 amino acids. CDR3 loop: CASSVGVTSGSYNEQYF. DNA of the CDR3: TGTGCCAGCAGCGTAGGTGTGACTAGCGGCTCCTACAATGAGCAGTACTTC.

This sequence joins TRBV3-1 and TRBJ2-3; 9 bases are shared with TRBD2. The CDR3 runs 16 residues. J was trimmed by 5 bases and V by 0 bases; bases with no gene match: 6. The germline gives CDR1 LGHDT, CDR2 YNNKEL (reference sequence). The CDR3 spells CASSQDPAGGQDTQYF. For the CDR3, the DNA is TGTGCCAGCAGCCAAGATCCGGCGGGGGGGCAAGATACGCAGTATTTT.

V gene TRBV4-2 combines with J gene TRBJ1-6; D call uncertain. V lost 1 base, J lost 6 bases, and 13 bases lay in between. CDR1 LGHNA and CDR2 YNFKEQ come from the germline V gene. The CDR3 extends over 16 amino acids. CDR3 sequence: CASSQARNRINSPLHF. In DNA form, the CDR3 reads TGTGCCAGCAGCCAAGCGAGGAATAGGATTAATTCACCCCTCCACTTT.

The CDR3 sequence: CASSDLDAEGTGANVLTF. For the CDR3, the DNA is TGTGCCAGCAGCGATCTCGATGCTGAGGGTACTGGGGCCAACGTCCTGACTTTC. The rearrangement uses TRBV13 and TRBJ2-6; possibly TRBD2 for D (5 bases). The germline CDR1 and CDR2 sequences are PRHDT and FYEKMQ (reference sequence). This CDR3 has 18 amino acids. Trimming pared 5 bases from V and 2 bases from J, leaving 19 bases between.

The rearrangement uses TRBV7-3 and TRBJ2-1; D not resolved. CDR1 and CDR2 from the germline V gene are SGHTA and FQGTGA. Trimming cost V 3 bases and J 0 bases, with 9 bases left between them. This CDR3 comprises 15 residues. This chain's CDR3 is CASSFEDNSYNEQFF. CDR3 DNA: TGTGCCAGCAGCTTTGAAGACAACTCCTACAATGAGCAGTTCTTC.

This rearrangement joins TRBV10-3 to TRBJ2-4; 10 bases align to TRBD2. The end of the DNA aligns better with TRBJ2-7, so the J call may be wrong. There are 14 residues in the CDR3. The germline gives CDR1 ENHRY, CDR2 SYGVKD. The CDR3 is CAIRDSGGTYEQYF. The CDR3 DNA reads TGTGCCATCAGAGATAGCGGGGGGACCTACGAGCAGTACTTC.

V usage is TRBV2 and J usage is TRBJ2-1; 7 nucleotides agree with TRBD2. V dropped 4 bases and J dropped 4; count of bases not matched to a gene: 13. The CDR3 is 17 residues long. Germline CDR1 SNHLY, CDR2 FYNNEI. This CDR3 is CASSGSVLADPYNEQFF. The CDR3, as DNA: TGTGCCAGCAGTGGATCTGTTCTAGCGGATCCTTACAATGAGCAGTTCTTC.

V is TRBV7-2 and J is TRBJ2-1, with TRBD2 identical over 8 bases. This CDR3 comprises 14 residues. Germline V gives CDR1 SGHTA, CDR2 FQGNSA. The ends lost 6 bases at V and 13 bases at J; junction bases unmatched: 14. CDR3 sequence: CASSQRGSQETQFF. As DNA, the CDR3 is TGTGCCAGCAGTCAGCGGGGGTCCCAAGAGACCCAGTTCTTC.

This chain joins TRBV7-2 and TRBJ1-1, with D unclear. Germline CDR1 and CDR2: SGHTA and FQGNSA. The V end was cut by 3 bases, the J end by 6 bases, with 8 bases between. The CDR3 is 12 amino acids. This CDR3 is CASSFEIAEAFF. The CDR3 bases are TGTGCCAGCAGCTTTGAGATAGCTGAAGCTTTCTTT.

The chain employs TRBV20-1 and TRBJ1-2, with D possibly TRBD1 on 5 matching bases. Trimming removed 8 bases from V and 2 bases from J, with 15 bases in between. Looked up from germline, CDR1 is DFQATT and CDR2 is SNEGSKA (reference sequence). The CDR3 totals 13 residues. The CDR3 spells CSPGGTGNYGYTF. DNA for the CDR3: TGCAGTCCTGGGGGGACGGGGAACTATGGCTACACCTTC.

V gene TRBV30 combines with J gene TRBJ1-5; D gene uncertain. Between the trimmed V and J ends, which lost 1 base and 4 bases, there was a span of 8 bases. The CDR3 is 13 residues long. Germline CDR1 reads GTSNPN; CDR2 reads SVGIG (reference sequence). CDR3 bases: TGTGCCTGGAGTGGGACTGTAAATCAGCCCCAGCATTTT. This sequence encodes CAWSGTVNQPQHF.

In the case of this clonotype: At one of its ends the junction is not consistent with the germline gene, which may arise from a read error. V usage is TRBV11-2 and J usage is TRBJ1-6; maybe TRBD1 (6 bases). CDR3 size: 15 residues. CDR1 SGHAT and CDR2 FQNNGV come from the germline V gene. The CDR3 loop is CVSSSRGGPNSPLHF. The CDR3 DNA is TGTGTCAGCAGCTCCCGTGGGGGGCCCAATTCACCCCTCCACTTT. Full variable domain (outside the CDR3, taken from reference TRBV11-2 and TRBJ1-6): EAGVAQSPRYKIIEKRQSVAFWCNPISGHATLYWYQQILGQGPKLLIQFQNNGVVDDSQLPKDRFSAERLKGVDSTLKIQPAKLEDSAVYLCVSSSRGGPNSPLHFGNGTRLTVT.

The rearrangement joins TRBV7-9 to TRBJ1-6, with 9 nucleotides matching TRBD1. This CDR3 comprises 15 residues. V dropped 4 bases and J dropped 14; count of bases not matched to a gene: 12. Germline V gene sequence: CDR1 SEHNR, CDR2 FQNEAQ (reference sequence). CDR3 in DNA: TGTGCCAGCAGCTCACGGGACAGGGATAATTCGGCCCTCCACTTT. It yields the protein CASSSRDRDNSALHF.

This clonotype was recorded only once. The chain recombines TRBV20-1 with TRBJ2-7, with 12 bases fitting TRBD2. The CDR3 length is 14 residues. The V gene end was trimmed by 6 bases and the J gene end by 2 bases; junction bases not matched to a gene: 5. The germline V gene has CDR1 DFQATT and CDR2 SNEGSKA (reference sequence). CDR3 sequence: CSARTSGTAYEQYF. The CDR3 DNA sequence: TGCAGTGCCAGGACTAGCGGGACCGCCTACGAGCAGTACTTC.

This clonotype was seen a handful of times. The chain joins TRBV5-1 to TRBJ2-4; no definite D call. The CDR3 sequence is 14 residues long. V lost 4 bases and J 13 bases, leaving 21 bases between the germline ends. Germline loops: CDR1 SGHRS, CDR2 YFSETQ. The CDR3 coding sequence is TGCGCCAGCAGCCCCCGACCGGTCCTCTCAGAGCAGTACTTC. Protein product: CASSPRPVLSEQYF. The whole variable domain, remainder taken from reference TRBV5-1 and TRBJ2-4, is KAGVTQTPRYLIKTRGQQVTLSCSPISGHRSVSWYQQTPGQGLQFLFEYFSETQRNKGNFPGRFSGRQFSNSRSEMNVSTLELGDSALYLCASSPRPVLSEQYFGAGTRLSVL.

Comment on this clonotype: At one end the junction does not follow the germline gene, possibly because of a read error. J is TRBJ2-6 and V is TRBV4-3; possibly TRBD1 for D (6 bases). Germline CDR1 reads LGHNA; CDR2 reads YSLEER. This CDR3 has 16 amino acids. The CDR3 DNA sequence: TGCGCCAGCAGCCAAGATCCCAGTTTAGGGGGCAACGTCCTGACTTTC. Translated: CASSQDPSLGGNVLTF.

The chain has TRBV20-1 and TRBJ2-7; D is unresolved. The germline gives CDR1 DFQATT, CDR2 SNEGSKA (reference sequence). CDR3 size: 12 residues. V was trimmed by 4 bases and J by 6 bases, leaving 13 bases between them. CDR3 protein: CSATASSLEQYF. Here the CDR3 DNA reads TGCAGTGCTACTGCTAGTTCCCTCGAGCAGTACTTC.

This sequence joins TRBV24-1 and TRBJ2-1; the D gene is possibly TRBD2 (6 bases). There are 13 residues in the CDR3. V was clipped by 6 bases and J by 6 bases, with 11 bases between them. Germline V gene data show CDR1 as KGHDR and CDR2 as SFDVKD. CDR3 sequence reads: CATSLEGSNEQFF. The CDR3 bases are TGTGCCACCAGTCTGGAGGGTAGCAATGAGCAGTTCTTC.

This chain uses TRBV9 with TRBJ2-1; D is perhaps TRBD2 (7 bases). The germline V gene has CDR1 SGDLS and CDR2 YYNGEE. V was clipped by 3 bases and J by 14 bases, with 15 bases between them. This CDR3 is built from 12 residues. This CDR3 is CASSGNGGPEFF. The CDR3 nucleotides read TGTGCCAGCAGCGGGAACGGGGGGCCGGAGTTCTTC.

The CDR3 coding sequence is TGTGCCAGCAGTGAACAACGAGCCGGGGCGGAGACCCAGTACTTC. It is translated as CASSEQRAGAETQYF. The chain has TRBV2 and TRBJ2-5, with D perhaps assigned TRBD1 or TRBD2 (5 bases each). This CDR3 is built from 15 residues. V was pared by 2 bases and J by 5 bases, with 15 bases between. Germline CDR1 is SNHLY and CDR2 is FYNNEI.

V usage is TRBV2 and J usage is TRBJ2-3; TRBD1 aligns across 9 bases. Unmatched junction bases numbered 9, after V lost 8 bases and J lost 3 bases. This CDR3 contains 15 residues. Germline CDR1 is SNHLY and CDR2 is FYNNEI. The CDR3: CASRDGTGWTDTQYF. CDR3 sequence (DNA): TGTGCCAGCCGCGACGGGACAGGGTGGACAGATACGCAGTATTTT.

V gene TRBV4-3 combines with J gene TRBJ2-1; D is perhaps TRBD2 (6 bases). The CDR3 consists of 12 residues. V dropped 0 bases and J dropped 9 bases, with 6 bases sitting between them. Germline CDR1 reads LGHNA; CDR2 reads YSLEER. CDR3 DNA sequence: TGCGCCAGCAGCCAAGAGGGACTTGAGCAGTTCTTC. Encoded protein: CASSQEGLEQFF.

The chain uses TRBV27 and TRBJ2-3, with 9 bases lining up with TRBD2. Germline V gene lookup returns CDR1 MNHEY and CDR2 SMNVEV (reference sequence). V was pared by 5 bases and J by 6 bases, with 9 bases of the junction left unmatched. The CDR3 runs 15 residues. The CDR3 DNA sequence: TGTGCCAGCAGTCTCTTTAGCGGGAGAGGGGATACGCAGTATTTT. Translating gives CASSLFSGRGDTQYF.